These 20 T cell receptor beta chains originate from one sample sequenced in a study of T cell repertoires in cytomegalovirus infection. Via MiXCR, TCRdb re-called the reads, giving one row per CDR3 protein. The sample yields approximately 630,000 distinct CDR3 sequences, 20% to 30% seen once. Material: CD8+ T cells from PBMCs. The receptor source for this set is a human donor in good health (CMV status not recorded). Some clones in this sample may be carry-over from other donors' samples.

This clonotype was seen more than once but under ten times. The chain uses TRBV29-1 and TRBJ2-7; weak D call: TRBD1 (6 bases). This CDR3 is 13 amino acids long. Germline V gene lookup returns CDR1 SQVTM and CDR2 ANQGSEA. Trimming pared 5 bases from V and 4 bases from J, leaving 15 bases between. The CDR3 protein is CSVSFDRQYEQYF. The CDR3 DNA reads TGCAGCGTTAGTTTTGACAGGCAGTACGAGCAGTACTTC.

A few counts support this clonotype. V gene TRBV12-3 or TRBV12-4 combines with J gene TRBJ2-1, with 15 bases that match TRBD2. The CDR3 extends over 18 amino acids. V lost 5 bases, J lost 4 bases, and 9 bases stayed unmatched. CDR3 region: CASSPPGLAGGPYNEQFF. CDR3 coding DNA: TGTGCCAGCAGTCCACCGGGACTAGCGGGGGGCCCTTACAATGAGCAGTTCTTC.

This clonotype showed up just once. CDR3 DNA sequence: TGCGCCACTTCCCAGGGGGCAGCCAATTATGGCTACACCTTC. Translation gives CATSQGAANYGYTF. J is TRBJ1-2 and V is TRBV10-2, with 8 bases lining up with TRBD1. The germline CDR1 and CDR2 sequences are WSHSY and SAAADI. The CDR3 is 14 residues long. With 10 bases clipped from V and 5 bases from J, the junction kept 12 bases outside the gene matches.

With respect to this clonotype: It may be a read error: a sequence one base away is much more abundant. Here the CDR3 omits its conserved ending phenylalanine or tryptophan, so a read error is the likely source. This sequence joins TRBV4-3 and TRBJ1-1; no definite D call. Germline values: CDR1 LGHNA, CDR2 YSLEER. The V and J ends lost 5 bases and 0 bases respectively, with 13 bases between them. The CDR3 sequence is 15 residues long. In DNA, the CDR3 is TGCGCCAGCAGCTTGAGAGGGTCCCTGAACACTGAAGCTTTCTCT. Translated, it gives CASSLRGSLNTEAFS.

This clonotype was detected a few times. V usage is TRBV12-3 or TRBV12-4 and J usage is TRBJ2-2, with D hard to call. Trimming removed 10 bases from V and 4 bases from J, with 10 bases in between. CDR3 length: 12 amino acids. CDR3 nucleotides: TGTGCCATGCGATCTCCCACCGGGGAGCTGTTTTTT. Amino acids: CAMRSPTGELFF.

This clonotype appeared a few times. The chain is built from TRBV12-3 or TRBV12-4 and TRBJ2-2; 8 positions match TRBD2. Trimming took 5 bases from V and 0 from J; bases not matched to a gene: 17. The CDR3 runs 20 residues. The DNA for the CDR3 is TGTGCCAGCAGTCCCACTCGGGGGGGGGGTTTTAAGGCGAACACCGGGGAGCTGTTTTTT. This sequence encodes CASSPTRGGGFKANTGELFF.

This rearrangement joins TRBV20-1 to TRBJ2-2; 10 bases align to TRBD2. Germline V gives CDR1 DFQATT, CDR2 SNEGSKA (reference sequence). This CDR3 contains 18 residues. V trimming: 4 bases; J trimming: 2 bases; junction bases outside the gene matches: 13. CDR3 sequence reads: CSATLSSGGLGNTGELFF. The CDR3 region has the DNA TGCAGTGCTACCCTTTCTAGCGGGGGCCTAGGCAACACCGGGGAGCTGTTTTTT.

This clonotype was recorded at least ten times. The chain links TRBV6-1 to TRBJ2-7; the match to TRBD2 covers 8 bases. Germline assignment: CDR1 MNHNS and CDR2 SASEGT. J gave up 1 base and V 1 base, and 6 bases lay outside the gene matches. The CDR3 spans 16 residues. The CDR3 loop reads CASSEGRTSYSYEQYF. The CDR3 coding sequence is TGTGCCAGCAGTGAAGGTAGGACTAGCTATTCCTACGAGCAGTACTTC.

This chain uses TRBV4-1 with TRBJ2-2; no definite D call. This CDR3 contains 14 residues. Germline lookup yields CDR1 MGHRA and CDR2 YSYEKL. CDR3 sequence reads: CASRPKPNTGELFF. CDR3 DNA sequence: TGCGCGAGTAGACCTAAGCCAAACACCGGGGAGCTGTTTTTT.

The sample holds many counts of this clonotype. The CDR3 coding sequence is TGTGCCAGCAGCTTAGGAGCATACACTGAAGCTTTCTTT. Amino acid sequence: CASSLGAYTEAFF. The chain uses TRBV7-8 and TRBJ1-1; no clear D. The CDR3 contains 13 residues. Per the germline V gene, CDR1 is SGHVS and CDR2 is FQNEAQ. The germline V and J ends were trimmed by 1 base and 3 bases, with 6 bases remaining between them.

Ten or more counts support this clonotype. The CDR3 is CASSTTGGNTEAFF. For the CDR3, the DNA is TGTGCCAGTAGTACGACAGGGGGGAACACTGAAGCTTTCTTT. The gene calls are TRBV19 and TRBJ1-1, with 9 bases fitting TRBD1. The germline V gene has CDR1 LNHDA and CDR2 SQIVND (reference sequence). V lost 4 bases to trimming and J lost 1 base; unmatched junction nucleotides: 1. The CDR3 totals 14 residues.

This clonotype was counted between two and nine times. This chain joins TRBV2 and TRBJ1-5; maybe TRBD1 (5 bases). The CDR3 is 14 amino acids. Germline CDR1 is SNHLY and CDR2 is FYNNEI. V lost 4 bases, J lost 4 bases, and 11 bases lay in between. The CDR3 here is CASSGWGENQPQHF. CDR3 DNA: TGTGCCAGCAGTGGGTGGGGGGAAAATCAGCCCCAGCATTTT.

The rearrangement joins TRBV6-2 or TRBV6-3 to TRBJ2-7; possible D gene TRBD2, 5 bases. From germline, CDR1 is MNHEY and CDR2 SVGEGT. Between the trimmed V and J ends, which lost 0 bases and 2 bases, there was a span of 8 bases. The CDR3 runs 14 residues. CDR3 in amino acids: CASSYSDGTYEQYF. The CDR3 DNA is TGTGCCAGCAGTTACTCGGACGGGACCTACGAGCAGTACTTC.

This clonotype has a count of ten or more. This sequence joins TRBV7-2 and TRBJ2-1; TRBD2 agrees at 8 bases. The CDR3 contains 16 residues. The germline V gene has CDR1 SGHTA and CDR2 FQGNSA. Losses at the gene ends were 1 base for V and 6 bases for J; bases not matched to a gene: 8. CDR3 DNA sequence: TGTGCCAGCAGCTTAGAAGGCGGGGGGCGGAGCAATGAGCAGTTCTTC. This encodes CASSLEGGGRSNEQFF. The full variable domain, with the rest looked up from reference TRBV7-2 and TRBJ2-1, is GAGVSQSPSNKVTEKGKDVELRCDPISGHTALYWYRQSLGQGLEFLIYFQGNSAPDKSGLPSDRFSAERTGGSVSTLTIQRTQQEDSAVYLCASSLEGGGRSNEQFFGPGTRLTVL.

This clonotype was counted only a few times. This could be a read error, since a much larger clone is one nucleotide away. The chain employs TRBV11-1 and TRBJ1-2; 9 nucleotides match TRBD1. The V gene end was trimmed by 5 bases and the J gene end by 5 bases; junction bases not matched to a gene: 3. CDR3 length equals 13 residues. The germline CDR1 and CDR2 sequences are SGHAT and FQDESV (reference sequence). The DNA for the CDR3 is TGTGCCAGCAGCACCGGGACAGGGTATGGCTACACCTTC. Amino acids: CASSTGTGYGYTF.

This rearrangement joins TRBV7-9 to TRBJ2-3; D possibly uses TRBD1 or TRBD2 (5 bases each). Germline V gene data show CDR1 as SEHNR and CDR2 as FQNEAQ (reference sequence). V shed 2 bases and J shed 3 bases, with 12 bases lying between them. The CDR3 spans 15 residues. The CDR3 sequence: CASSLLGDLTDTQYF. In DNA form, the CDR3 reads TGTGCCAGCAGCTTACTGGGGGATTTAACAGATACGCAGTATTTT.

The chain has TRBV7-9 and TRBJ2-7; 11 positions match TRBD2. Germline-derived CDR1 and CDR2 are SEHNR and FQNEAQ (reference sequence). V trimming: 6 bases; J trimming: 3 bases; junction bases outside the gene matches: 16. The length of the CDR3 is 18 residues. CDR3 DNA sequence: TGTGCCAGCAGTCGTACTAGCGGGGGCCCCGCGGGATACTACGAGCAGTACGTC. Translating gives CASSRTSGGPAGYYEQYV.

This clonotype has a count of ten or more. The chain is built from TRBV27 and TRBJ2-1, with 7 bases matching TRBD1. Germline values: CDR1 MNHEY, CDR2 SMNVEV (reference sequence). The CDR3 is 14 residues long. With V trimmed by 5 bases and J by 3 bases, 4 bases remained unmatched. Written as DNA, the CDR3 is TGTGCCAGCAGTGGACAGGTATACTACAATGAGCAGTTCTTC. This codes for CASSGQVYYNEQFF.

This clonotype was detected once. At one end the junction does not follow the germline gene, possibly because of a read error. The J gene is TRBJ2-3, the V gene TRBV7-3; a weak D match, TRBD2 (7 bases). CDR1 SGHTA and CDR2 FQGTGA come from the germline V gene. CDR3 length: 15 amino acids. The CDR3 sequence is CANSSGGGGTDTQYF. In DNA, the CDR3 is TGTGCCAACAGCTCAGGAGGGGGGGGCACAGATACGCAGTATTTT.

This clonotype was observed a handful of times. This chain uses TRBV7-9 with TRBJ2-3; a weak D match, TRBD1 (7 bases). V gave up 5 bases and J gave up 7 bases, with 19 bases separating them. This CDR3 comprises 15 residues. The germline CDR1 and CDR2 sequences are SEHNR and FQNEAQ (reference sequence). The CDR3 reads CASSPQAAGGNTQYF. CDR3 nucleotide sequence: TGTGCCAGCAGCCCACAGGCGGCAGGGGGGAATACGCAGTATTTT.